The 4 T cell receptor beta chains presented below share a single source sample, sequenced in a study of control samples from healthy donors and cancer patients. Using immunoSEQ multiplex PCR, the repertoire was profiled, and TCRdb retains in-frame clones only, with some absent. The sample has some 200,000 clones; 90% to 95% are singletons. Material: blood. These receptors were obtained from a man in his fifties or sixties in good health.

This chain uses TRBV5-4 with TRBJ2-2; D not certain. The CDR3 spans 15 residues. Trimming shortened V by 2 bases and J by 1 base, and 9 bases separated the two germline ends. CDR1 and CDR2 from the germline V gene are SGHNT and YYREEE (reference sequence). CDR3 sequence reads: CASSFRAQNTGELFF. The CDR3 DNA follows: TGTGCCAGCAGCTTCCGGGCCCAGAACACCGGGGAGCTGTTTTTT.

This chain connects TRBV27 to TRBJ1-5; 7 nucleotides match TRBD1. Germline loops: CDR1 MNHEY, CDR2 SMNVEV (reference sequence). The CDR3 consists of 17 residues. With 8 bases clipped from V and 2 bases from J, the junction kept 15 bases outside the gene matches. The CDR3 coding sequence is TGTGCCAGCCGAAAAAGGGGGCAGGGGGAAGGCAATCAGCCCCAGCATTTT. It encodes CASRKRGQGEGNQPQHF.

This clone has a handful of counts. The sample contains more than one DNA sequence encoding this CDR3. The CDR3 protein is CSVEFNYGYTF. The CDR3, as DNA: TGCAGCGTTGAATTTAACTATGGCTACACCTTC. This chain links TRBV29-1 with TRBJ1-2; D unresolved. Trimming took off 2 bases at V and 1 base at J, with 2 bases between the two ends. Germline assignment: CDR1 SQVTM and CDR2 ANQGSEA. CDR3 length: 11 amino acids.

The chain uses TRBV28 and TRBJ1-4; the D gene is possibly TRBD1 (5 bases). The CDR3 runs to 15 residues. Trimming removed 2 bases from V and 7 bases from J, with 14 bases in between. Looked up from germline, CDR1 is MDHEN and CDR2 is SYDVKM. The CDR3 spells CASSLSGAFREKLFF. DNA for the CDR3: TGTGCCAGCAGTTTAAGTGGGGCCTTTCGTGAAAAACTGTTTTTT. The variable domain in full, completed from reference TRBV28 and TRBJ1-4, reads DVKVTQSSRYLVKRTGEKVFLECVQDMDHENMFWYRQDPGLGLRLIYFSYDVKMKEKGDIPEGYSVSREKKERFSLILESASTNQTSMYLCASSLSGAFREKLFFGSGTQLSVL.